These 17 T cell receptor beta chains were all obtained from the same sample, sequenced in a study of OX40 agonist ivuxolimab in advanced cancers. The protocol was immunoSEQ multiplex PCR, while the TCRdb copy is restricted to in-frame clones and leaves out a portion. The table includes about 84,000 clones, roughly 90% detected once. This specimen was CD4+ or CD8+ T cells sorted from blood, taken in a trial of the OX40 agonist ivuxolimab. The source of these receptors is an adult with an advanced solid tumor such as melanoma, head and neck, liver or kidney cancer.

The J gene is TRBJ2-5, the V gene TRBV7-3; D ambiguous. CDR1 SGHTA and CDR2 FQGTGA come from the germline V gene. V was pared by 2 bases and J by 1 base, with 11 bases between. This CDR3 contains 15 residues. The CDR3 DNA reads TGTGCCAGCAGCTTACTCGGGCAGCCCCAAGAGACCCAGTACTTC. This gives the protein CASSLLGQPQETQYF. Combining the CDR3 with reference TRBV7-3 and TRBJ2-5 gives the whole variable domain GAGVSQTPSNKVTEKGKYVELRCDPISGHTALYWYRQSLGQGPEFLIYFQGTGAADDSGLPNDRFFAVRPEGSVSTLKIQRTERGDSAVYLCASSLLGQPQETQYFGPGTRLLVL.

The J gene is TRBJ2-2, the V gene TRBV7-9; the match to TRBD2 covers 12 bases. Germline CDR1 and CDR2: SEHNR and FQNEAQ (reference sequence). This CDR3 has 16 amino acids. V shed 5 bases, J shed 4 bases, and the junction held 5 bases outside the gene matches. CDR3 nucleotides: TGTGCCAGCAGCCCTAGCGGGAGGGCGGGCACCGGGGAGCTGTTTTTT. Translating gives CASSPSGRAGTGELFF.

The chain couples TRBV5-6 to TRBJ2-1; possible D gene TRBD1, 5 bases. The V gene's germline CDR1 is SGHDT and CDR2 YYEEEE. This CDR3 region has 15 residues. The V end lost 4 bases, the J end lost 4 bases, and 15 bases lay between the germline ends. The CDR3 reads CASSPPTAYYNEQFF. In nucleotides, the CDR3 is TGTGCCAGCAGCCCACCGACAGCCTATTACAATGAGCAGTTCTTC. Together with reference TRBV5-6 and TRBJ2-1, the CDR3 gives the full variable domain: DAGVTQSPTHLIKTRGQQVTLRCSPKSGHDTVSWYQQALGQGPQFIFQYYEEEERQRGNFPDRFSGHQFPNYSSELNVNALLLGDSALYLCASSPPTAYYNEQFFGPGTRLTVL.

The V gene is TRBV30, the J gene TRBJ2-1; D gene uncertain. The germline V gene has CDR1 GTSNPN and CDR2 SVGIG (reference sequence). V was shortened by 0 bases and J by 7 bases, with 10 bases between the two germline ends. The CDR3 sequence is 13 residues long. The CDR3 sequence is CAWSVGLTNEQFF. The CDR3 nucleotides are TGTGCCTGGAGTGTAGGTCTAACAAATGAGCAGTTCTTC.

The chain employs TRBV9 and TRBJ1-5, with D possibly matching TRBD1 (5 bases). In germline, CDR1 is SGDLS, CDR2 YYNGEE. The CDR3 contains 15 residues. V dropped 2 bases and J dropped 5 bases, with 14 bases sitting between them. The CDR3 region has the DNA TGTGCCAGCAGCGTCGGGGACCGCTCGGATCAGCCCCAGCATTTT. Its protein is CASSVGDRSDQPQHF.

As DNA, the CDR3 is TGTGCCAGTAGTATAGATCCCAGCATGGGAGTTGGCACTGAAGCTTTCTTT. This codes for CASSIDPSMGVGTEAFF. The chain uses TRBV19 and TRBJ1-1, with D hard to call. Germline loops: CDR1 LNHDA, CDR2 SQIVND (reference sequence). V lost 0 bases and J 4 bases, leaving 18 bases between the germline ends. The CDR3 has 17 amino acids. The entire variable domain, with the rest obtained from reference TRBV19 and TRBJ1-1, is as follows: DGGITQSPKYLFRKEGQNVTLSCEQNLNHDAMYWYRQDPGQGLRLIYYSQIVNDFQKGDIAEGYSVSREKKESFPLTVTSAQKNPTAFYLCASSIDPSMGVGTEAFFGQGTRLTVV.

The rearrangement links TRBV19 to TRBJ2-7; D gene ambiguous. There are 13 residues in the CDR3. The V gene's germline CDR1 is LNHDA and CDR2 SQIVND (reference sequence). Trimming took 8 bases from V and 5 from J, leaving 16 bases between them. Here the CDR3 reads CASSPGRFNEQYF. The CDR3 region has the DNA TGTGCCAGTTCACCCGGGCGGTTCAACGAGCAGTACTTC.

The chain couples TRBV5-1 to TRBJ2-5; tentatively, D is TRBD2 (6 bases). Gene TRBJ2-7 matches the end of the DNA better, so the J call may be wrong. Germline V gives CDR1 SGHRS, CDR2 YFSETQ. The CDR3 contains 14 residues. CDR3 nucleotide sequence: TGCGCCAGCAGCTTGGTCGGGGGCTCCTACGAGCAGTACTTC. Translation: CASSLVGGSYEQYF.

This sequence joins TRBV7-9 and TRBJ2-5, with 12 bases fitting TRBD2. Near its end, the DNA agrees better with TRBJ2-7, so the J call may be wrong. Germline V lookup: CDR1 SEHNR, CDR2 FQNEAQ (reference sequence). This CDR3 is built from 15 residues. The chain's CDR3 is CASSSRLAGVREQYF. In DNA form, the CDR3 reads TGTGCCAGCAGCTCACGACTAGCGGGGGTGCGCGAGCAGTACTTC.

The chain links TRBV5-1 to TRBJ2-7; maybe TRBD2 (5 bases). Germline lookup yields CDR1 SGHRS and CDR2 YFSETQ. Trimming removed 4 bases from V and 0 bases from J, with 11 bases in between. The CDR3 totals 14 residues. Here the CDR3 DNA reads TGCGCCAGCAGCCCGGACTCGACCTCCTACGAGCAGTACTTC. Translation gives CASSPDSTSYEQYF.

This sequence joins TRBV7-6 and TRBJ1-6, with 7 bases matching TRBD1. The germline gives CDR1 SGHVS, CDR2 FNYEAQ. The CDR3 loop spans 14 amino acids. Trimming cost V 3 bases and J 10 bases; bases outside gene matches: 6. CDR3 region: CASSLGQTVSPLHF. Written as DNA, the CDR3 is TGTGCCAGCAGCTTGGGACAGACCGTCTCACCCCTCCACTTT.

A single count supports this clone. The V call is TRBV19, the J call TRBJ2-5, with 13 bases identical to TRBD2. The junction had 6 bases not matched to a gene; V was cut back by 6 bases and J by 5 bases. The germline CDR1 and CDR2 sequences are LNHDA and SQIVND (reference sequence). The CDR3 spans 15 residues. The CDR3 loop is CASRETSGRWETQYF. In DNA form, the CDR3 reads TGTGCCAGTAGAGAGACTAGCGGGAGGTGGGAGACCCAGTACTTC.

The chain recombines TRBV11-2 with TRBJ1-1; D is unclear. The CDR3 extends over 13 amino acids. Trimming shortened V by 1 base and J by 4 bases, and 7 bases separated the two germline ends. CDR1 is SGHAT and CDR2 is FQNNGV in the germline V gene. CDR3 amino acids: CASSLGQSTEAFF. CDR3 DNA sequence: TGTGCCAGCAGCTTAGGGCAGTCCACTGAAGCTTTCTTT.

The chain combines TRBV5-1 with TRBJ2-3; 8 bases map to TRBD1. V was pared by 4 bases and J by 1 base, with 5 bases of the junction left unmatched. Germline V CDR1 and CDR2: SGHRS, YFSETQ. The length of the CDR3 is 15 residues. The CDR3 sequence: CASSLDRGGTDTQYF. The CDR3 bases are TGCGCCAGCAGCCTAGACAGGGGAGGCACAGATACGCAGTATTTT.

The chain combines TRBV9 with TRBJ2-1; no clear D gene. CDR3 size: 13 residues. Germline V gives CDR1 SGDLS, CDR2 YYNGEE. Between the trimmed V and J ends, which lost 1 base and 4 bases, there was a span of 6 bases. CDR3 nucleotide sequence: TGTGCCAGCAGCGTAATCGGGTACAATGAGCAGTTCTTC. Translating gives CASSVIGYNEQFF. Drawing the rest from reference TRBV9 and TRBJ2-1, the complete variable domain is DSGVTQTPKHLITATGQRVTLRCSPRSGDLSVYWYQQSLDQGLQFLIQYYNGEERAKGNILERFSAQQFPDLHSELNLSSLELGDSALYFCASSVIGYNEQFFGPGTRLTVL.

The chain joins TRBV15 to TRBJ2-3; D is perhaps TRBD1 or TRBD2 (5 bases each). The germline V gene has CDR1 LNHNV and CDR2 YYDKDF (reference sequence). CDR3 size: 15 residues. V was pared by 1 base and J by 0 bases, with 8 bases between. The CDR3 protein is CATSRVGASTDTQYF. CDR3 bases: TGTGCCACCAGCAGAGTCGGGGCTAGCACAGATACGCAGTATTTT.

In nucleotides, the CDR3 is TGTGCCAGCAGTCCGGACAGGGGAACTTTCTTT. This gives the protein CASSPDRGTFF. The V call is TRBV28, the J call TRBJ1-1; 9 nucleotides agree with TRBD1. This CDR3 is 11 amino acids long. The J segment lost 12 bases and the V segment lost 5 bases, leaving 4 bases of the junction unmatched. Per the germline V gene, CDR1 is MDHEN and CDR2 is SYDVKM.